Each of the 32 T cell receptor beta chains below was sequenced from the same sample in a study of T cells after yellow fever vaccination. In TCRdb, the 5' RACE reads were re-called with MiXCR into one record per CDR3 protein. The data show under 400,000 distinct CDR3 sequences, under 15% seen once. Sequenced here: CD4+ T cells sorted from PBMCs, sampled 15 days after the yellow fever booster vaccination. The receptors derive from a man younger than 35 who received the YFV17D yellow fever vaccine.

The V call is TRBV4-1, the J call TRBJ2-7, with D perhaps assigned TRBD1 or TRBD2 (6 bases each). CDR1 and CDR2 (germline): MGHRA, YSYEKL. This CDR3 contains 15 residues. V shed 1 base and J shed 5 bases, with 15 bases lying between them. The CDR3 is CASSQGRGNRHEQYF. In nucleotides, the CDR3 is TGCGCCAGCAGCCAAGGGAGGGGGAACCGCCACGAGCAGTACTTC.

At least ten counts were recorded for this clonotype. The V call is TRBV7-6, the J call TRBJ2-5; 7 bases are a match to TRBD1. CDR3 size: 14 residues. Germline assignment: CDR1 SGHVS and CDR2 FNYEAQ. Germline trimming cut 5 bases from V and 1 base from J; bases unmatched to any gene: 4. The CDR3 reads CASSRGQAQETQYF. The CDR3 nucleotides are TGTGCCAGCAGCCGTGGACAGGCCCAAGAGACCCAGTACTTC.

The rearrangement uses TRBV12-3 or TRBV12-4 and TRBJ2-4; no firm D call. The CDR3 extends over 12 amino acids. Trimming took off 0 bases at V and 14 bases at J, with 11 bases between the two ends. CDR3 in DNA: TGTGCCAGCAGTTTAGCCGGCGGCCGGAAGTACTTC. Translating gives CASSLAGGRKYF.

V gene TRBV4-1 combines with J gene TRBJ2-3; 8 bases agree with TRBD2. V lost 2 bases and J lost 3; bases outside the gene matches: 16. The CDR3 spans 19 residues. Germline assignment: CDR1 MGHRA and CDR2 YSYEKL. The CDR3 DNA is TGCGCCAGCAGCCAACCTACCCTTTTAGCGGGGAAAGGTACAGATACGCAGTATTTT. This gives the protein CASSQPTLLAGKGTDTQYF.

This clonotype appeared many times. The rearrangement uses TRBV25-1 and TRBJ2-7; TRBD1 matches 8 bases. This CDR3 has 14 amino acids. V lost 6 bases, J lost 2 bases, and 6 bases stayed unmatched. Per germline, CDR1 MGHDK and CDR2 SYGVNS. The CDR3 protein is CASSDQGATYEQYF. DNA of the CDR3: TGTGCCAGCAGCGATCAGGGGGCTACCTACGAGCAGTACTTC.

The V and J genes are TRBV30 and TRBJ2-2; 7 bases are shared with TRBD1. V shed 8 bases, J shed 5 bases, and the junction held 17 bases outside the gene matches. There are 16 residues in the CDR3. Germline CDR1 is GTSNPN and CDR2 is SVGIG (reference sequence). This CDR3 reads CAGKTSPGQSTGELFF. The CDR3 bases are TGTGCCGGAAAAACTTCCCCGGGACAGAGTACCGGGGAGCTGTTTTTT.

This clonotype showed up many times. The V gene is TRBV9, the J gene TRBJ2-1; D is possibly TRBD1 or TRBD2 (5 bases each). Trimming stripped 4 bases from V and 1 base from J, with 21 bases between. CDR1 SGDLS and CDR2 YYNGEE come from the germline V gene. The CDR3 totals 18 residues. CDR3 sequence (DNA): TGTGCCAGCAGCTCCGCCGGGGCAAACCCCCTTTCCTACAATGAGCAGTTCTTC. Amino acids: CASSSAGANPLSYNEQFF.

Many counts were recorded for this clonotype. The chain carries TRBV4-3 and TRBJ2-3; the match to TRBD1 covers 9 bases. The CDR3 is 16 amino acids. After removal of 0 bases from V and 2 bases from J, the junction contained 3 bases not matched to a gene. Germline CDR1 reads LGHNA; CDR2 reads YSLEER. Here the CDR3 reads CASSQEGTGITDTQYF. DNA of the CDR3: TGCGCCAGCAGCCAAGAAGGGACAGGGATCACAGATACGCAGTATTTT.

Only a few counts were recorded for this clonotype. The V call is TRBV6-1, the J call TRBJ1-1, with D perhaps matching TRBD1 (5 bases). The CDR3 has 14 amino acids. Germline CDR1 and CDR2: MNHNS and SASEGT. V was cut by 0 bases and J by 11 bases, with 16 bases left in between. As DNA, the CDR3 is TGTGCCAGCAGTGAAGCGGGCGGGGCCGAAGGGGCTTTCTTT. Protein product: CASSEAGGAEGAFF.

This chain links TRBV7-9 with TRBJ2-3; D is unresolved. The V gene lost 8 bases and the J gene lost 6 bases, with 15 bases spanning the gap. CDR3 size: 13 residues. Germline-derived CDR1 and CDR2 are SEHNR and FQNEAQ (reference sequence). The CDR3 DNA reads TGTGCCAGCTCAACCCCGACACGGGATACGCAGTATTTT. Translation gives CASSTPTRDTQYF.

The sample holds a few counts of this clonotype. V usage is TRBV25-1 and J usage is TRBJ2-2; 10 nucleotides agree with TRBD1. The CDR3 totals 13 residues. Germline V gene lookup returns CDR1 MGHDK and CDR2 SYGVNS. After removal of 6 bases from V and 7 bases from J, the junction contained 2 bases not matched to a gene. Here the CDR3 reads CASRGQGSGELFF. Here the CDR3 DNA reads TGTGCCAGCAGGGGACAGGGGAGCGGGGAGCTGTTTTTT.

This clonotype was seen repeatedly, ten times or more. The chain carries TRBV5-1 and TRBJ2-7; D is possibly TRBD1 (7 bases). Germline CDR1 is SGHRS and CDR2 is YFSETQ. Deletions cut 0 bases from V and 4 bases from J, with 14 bases between. The CDR3 totals 15 residues. The CDR3 loop reads CASSLEEQGGYEQYF. DNA of the CDR3: TGCGCCAGCAGCTTGGAAGAGCAGGGGGGATACGAGCAGTACTTC.

CDR3 in DNA: TGTGCCAGCAGCCACCGGGACAGAGCCTCACCCCTCCACTTT. Protein sequence: CASSHRDRASPLHF. V and J are TRBV7-9 and TRBJ1-6; TRBD1 aligns across 7 bases. Germline-derived CDR1 and CDR2 are SEHNR and FQNEAQ (reference sequence). The CDR3 has 14 residues. V was clipped by 5 bases and J by 10 bases; unmatched bases: 8.

The chain combines TRBV12-3 or TRBV12-4 with TRBJ1-2; possibly TRBD1 for D (6 bases). With 4 bases removed from V and 7 bases from J, the gap between germline ends came to 19 bases. The CDR3 is 15 residues long. The CDR3 DNA reads as TGTGCCAGCAGTTCCAATGCAGGGGAAGGTCGTGGCTACACCTTC. Translation gives CASSSNAGEGRGYTF.

The V gene is TRBV20-1, the J gene TRBJ1-2; D remains ambiguous. The CDR3 is 12 amino acids. V was trimmed by 0 bases and J by 8 bases, leaving 10 bases between them. Germline CDR1 reads DFQATT; CDR2 reads SNEGSKA (reference sequence). This chain's CDR3 is CSARDLGGGYTF. Written as DNA, the CDR3 is TGCAGTGCTAGAGATCTGGGTGGCGGCTACACCTTC.

This clonotype was seen more than once but under ten times. This chain joins TRBV5-5 and TRBJ1-4, with D perhaps TRBD1 (5 bases). V gave up 5 bases and J gave up 5 bases, with 13 bases separating them. This CDR3 has 14 amino acids. The germline V gene has CDR1 SGHKS and CDR2 YYEKEE (reference sequence). CDR3 nucleotide sequence: TGTGCCAGCAGTGCAGGGAGGCAGAATGAAAAACTGTTTTTT. It is translated as CASSAGRQNEKLFF.

The chain links TRBV6-5 to TRBJ2-2; TRBD2 might be the D (6 bases). There are 14 residues in the CDR3. The germline V gene has CDR1 MNHEY and CDR2 SVGAGI. Deletions cut 6 bases from V and 2 bases from J, with 10 bases between. In DNA form, the CDR3 reads TGTGCCAGCAGGGCCGGGACTAACACCGGGGAGCTGTTTTTT. Translating it yields CASRAGTNTGELFF.

This clonotype has a handful of counts. This chain links TRBV6-5 with TRBJ1-1; D is undetermined. V lost 6 bases, J lost 0 bases, and 11 bases lay in between. The germline gives CDR1 MNHEY, CDR2 SVGAGI. This CDR3 region has 14 residues. The CDR3 DNA sequence: TGTGCCAGCAGGGCCCGAGTTCTGAACACTGAAGCTTTCTTT. Protein sequence: CASRARVLNTEAFF.

This clonotype was seen many times. The V and J genes are TRBV5-1 and TRBJ1-1, with D tentatively TRBD1 (5 bases). Trimming removed 0 bases from V and 0 bases from J, with 9 bases in between. The CDR3 extends over 15 amino acids. Germline CDR1 reads SGHRS; CDR2 reads YFSETQ. CDR3 nucleotides: TGCGCCAGCAGCTTGGCCGGGGGGATGAACACTGAAGCTTTCTTT. It codes for CASSLAGGMNTEAFF.

This CDR3 reads CSARDRVTSTDTQYF. In DNA form, the CDR3 reads TGCAGTGCTAGGGATCGGGTTACTAGCACAGATACGCAGTATTTT. The rearrangement links TRBV20-1 to TRBJ2-3; D remains unclear. The V gene's germline CDR1 is DFQATT and CDR2 SNEGSKA (reference sequence). The CDR3 length is 15 residues. With 3 bases removed from V and 0 bases from J, the gap between germline ends came to 13 bases.

The chain combines TRBV18 with TRBJ1-6; tentatively, D is TRBD1 (5 bases). Germline V CDR1 and CDR2: KGHSH, LQKENI. The V end was cut by 0 bases, the J end by 7 bases, with 10 bases between. The CDR3 totals 15 residues. Here the CDR3 DNA reads TGTGCCAGCTCACCACCGGGGGTGAGAAATTCACCCCTCCACTTT. The encoded protein is CASSPPGVRNSPLHF.

The table lists this clonotype with many counts. V gene TRBV7-2 combines with J gene TRBJ2-7; no clear D. V was shortened by 1 base and J by 1 base, with 8 bases between the two germline ends. CDR1 and CDR2 (germline): SGHTA, FQGNSA. The CDR3 sequence is 14 residues long. Here the CDR3 DNA reads TGTGCCAGCAGCTTAGGCTCCGGTTCCTACGAGCAGTACGTC. Protein product: CASSLGSGSYEQYV.

This clonotype was detected a few times. V usage is TRBV29-1 and J usage is TRBJ2-7; 10 bases are shared with TRBD1. The germline CDR1 and CDR2 sequences are SQVTM and ANQGSEA. J lost 7 bases, V lost 6 bases, and 15 bases had no gene match. The CDR3 is 15 residues long. CDR3 sequence (DNA): TGCAGCGTCGGAAGAGGGACAGGGGATTCGGGTGAGCAGTACTTC. Its protein product is CSVGRGTGDSGEQYF.

This rearrangement joins TRBV7-3 to TRBJ1-2; D perhaps matches TRBD1 (5 bases). From germline, CDR1 is SGHTA and CDR2 FQGTGA. The CDR3 is 13 residues long. Trimming removed 5 bases at V and 8 bases at J, with 15 bases between. The CDR3 is CASSRTGTGGYTF. The CDR3 DNA is TGTGCCAGCAGCCGGACCGGGACGGGAGGCTACACCTTC. Using reference TRBV7-3 and TRBJ1-2 for the parts outside the CDR3, the full variable domain is GAGVSQTPSNKVTEKGKYVELRCDPISGHTALYWYRQSLGQGPEFLIYFQGTGAADDSGLPNDRFFAVRPEGSVSTLKIQRTERGDSAVYLCASSRTGTGGYTFGSGTRLTVV.

V and J are TRBV12-3 or TRBV12-4 and TRBJ2-2, with unresolved D. This CDR3 has 12 amino acids. V gave up 6 bases and J gave up 7 bases, with 9 bases separating them. CDR3 in amino acids: CASSPFGGELFF. The CDR3 coding sequence is TGTGCCAGCAGCCCTTTTGGCGGGGAGCTGTTTTTT.

This clonotype was counted only a few times. The chain is built from TRBV3-1 and TRBJ2-1; D is undetermined. This CDR3 spans 13 amino acids. V dropped 1 base and J dropped 4 bases, with 5 bases sitting between them. The germline V gene encodes CDR1 LGHDT and CDR2 YNNKEL (reference sequence). CDR3 region: CASSQGGYNEQFF. The CDR3 coding sequence is TGTGCCAGCAGCCAAGGGGGTTACAATGAGCAGTTCTTC.

This rearrangement joins TRBV6-2 or TRBV6-3 to TRBJ2-7; TRBD1 is a possible D gene (6 bases). The V end lost 9 bases, the J end lost 0 bases, and 15 bases lay between the germline ends. From germline, CDR1 is MNHEY and CDR2 SVGEGT. This CDR3 spans 14 amino acids. The CDR3 protein is CASLGHLNSYEQYF. CDR3 DNA: TGTGCCAGTCTGGGACACTTAAACTCCTACGAGCAGTACTTC.

This clonotype came up a few times. The chain joins TRBV20-1 to TRBJ2-3; the D gene is possibly TRBD1 (5 bases). CDR1 is DFQATT, CDR2 SNEGSKA, per germline (reference sequence). The CDR3 has 14 residues. Trimming removed 5 bases from V and 2 bases from J, with 14 bases in between. The CDR3 DNA follows: TGCAGTGCTGTACGACAGTTAAACACAGATACGCAGTATTTT. It yields the protein CSAVRQLNTDTQYF.

This clonotype was observed once. The chain is built from TRBV6-5 and TRBJ1-2, with TRBD1 as a possible D gene (6 bases). V lost 10 bases to trimming and J lost 1 base, with 13 bases between them. The CDR3 totals 13 residues. Germline loops: CDR1 MNHEY, CDR2 SVGAGI. The CDR3 region is CATRGAINYGYTF. The CDR3, as DNA: TGTGCCACCCGGGGGGCGATTAACTATGGCTACACCTTC.

The CDR3 DNA reads TGTGCCAGCAGGCGGGATCTCTATGTAGGGGAGACCCAGTACTTC. Residues: CASRRDLYVGETQYF. This chain uses TRBV6-5 with TRBJ2-5, with a weak D call TRBD2 (6 bases). Germline CDR1 is MNHEY and CDR2 is SVGAGI. Trimming took off 6 bases at V and 5 bases at J, with 19 bases between the two ends. There are 15 residues in the CDR3.

This clonotype was counted only a few times. V is TRBV27 and J is TRBJ1-2, with 10 bases aligning to TRBD1. Germline CDR1 MNHEY, CDR2 SMNVEV (reference sequence). V dropped 3 bases and J dropped 6; count of bases not matched to a gene: 4. The CDR3 length is 14 residues. The CDR3 protein is CASSLLGTGDGYTF. In DNA, the CDR3 is TGTGCCAGCAGTTTGTTAGGGACAGGGGATGGCTACACCTTC.

This clonotype was counted only a few times. The chain joins TRBV7-3 to TRBJ2-3; the D is unclear. The germline CDR1 and CDR2 sequences are SGHTA and FQGTGA. The CDR3 loop spans 15 amino acids. V was clipped by 2 bases and J by 1 base, with 10 bases between them. The CDR3: CASSLSEVRTDTQYF. The CDR3, as DNA: TGTGCCAGCAGCTTATCAGAGGTCCGCACAGATACGCAGTATTTT.